Listed here are 5 T cell receptor beta chains from one sample, sequenced in a study of shared clonotypes between healthy human individuals. This table comes from immunoSEQ multiplex PCR, and its TCRdb copy is limited to in-frame clones, with some not included. This table holds more than 2,000,000 clones, more than 80% found once. Sequenced sample: naive CD4+ T cells sorted from blood. This sample's subset: CD45RA+ positively selected. These receptors all come from a man younger than 35 in good health.

This clone was observed a single time. J is TRBJ2-3 and V is TRBV7-2; no reliable D call. This CDR3 region has 15 residues. The germline V gene encodes CDR1 SGHTA and CDR2 FQGNSA. Trimming left V 3 bases short and J 7 bases short, with 17 bases between. CDR3 residues: CASSFGRALSNTQYF. DNA of the CDR3: TGTGCCAGCAGCTTTGGTCGGGCCCTTTCCAATACGCAGTATTTT. The full variable domain, with the rest looked up from reference TRBV7-2 and TRBJ2-3, is GAGVSQSPSNKVTEKGKDVELRCDPISGHTALYWYRQSLGQGLEFLIYFQGNSAPDKSGLPSDRFSAERTGGSVSTLTIQRTQQEDSAVYLCASSFGRALSNTQYFGPGTRLTVL.

The genes are TRBV18 and TRBJ1-1; unclear D gene. CDR1 is KGHSH and CDR2 is LQKENI in the germline V gene. The CDR3 extends over 14 amino acids. V was shortened by 2 bases and J by 4 bases, with 11 bases between the two germline ends. This CDR3 is CASSPRTPVTEAFF. The CDR3 DNA follows: TGTGCCAGCTCACCAAGGACTCCCGTCACTGAAGCTTTCTTT. Full variable domain (outside the CDR3, taken from reference TRBV18 and TRBJ1-1): NAGVMQNPRHLVRRRGQEARLRCSPMKGHSHVYWYRQLPEEGLKFMVYLQKENIIDESGMPKERFSAEFPKEGPSILRIQQVVRGDSAAYFCASSPRTPVTEAFFGQGTRLTVV.

This chain joins TRBV30 and TRBJ1-6; no clear D. V lost 1 base and J 5 bases, leaving 12 bases between the germline ends. The CDR3 is 15 residues long. CDR1 and CDR2 (germline): GTSNPN, SVGIG (reference sequence). CDR3 sequence reads: CAWSGSGRNNSPLHF. The DNA of the CDR3 is TGTGCCTGGAGTGGCTCAGGACGGAATAATTCACCCCTCCACTTT.

The chain couples TRBV6-1 to TRBJ2-3; 8 bases map to TRBD1. V was pared by 2 bases and J by 3 bases, with 7 bases of the junction left unmatched. The CDR3 extends over 16 amino acids. Germline lookup yields CDR1 MNHNS and CDR2 SASEGT. In DNA form, the CDR3 reads TGTGCCAGCAGTGAACTTCAGGGGGCGGTAACAGATACGCAGTATTTT. Translating it yields CASSELQGAVTDTQYF.

The chain has TRBV28 and TRBJ1-6, with unresolved D. This CDR3 has 14 amino acids. Germline lookup yields CDR1 MDHEN and CDR2 SYDVKM. The ends were cut back, 3 bases at V and 4 bases at J, with 7 bases in the middle. The CDR3 spells CASSFEQYNSPLHF. DNA of the CDR3: TGTGCCAGCAGTTTTGAACAGTATAATTCACCCCTCCACTTT.